Each of the 5 T cell receptor beta chains below was sequenced from the same sample in a study of blood T cells in healthy people across ages (dated by TCRdb to about 2015). The library came from 5' RACE. Sequencing relied on an Illumina HiSeq 2500. A second PCR of roughly 7 to 11 cycles was performed with a sample-barcoded 5' primer and a J-beta primer mix. The public sequencing data were trimmed at Q25 with fastp and processed into clonotypes with MiXCR by TCRdb, which kept only in-frame beta chains. All rows with the same CDR3 protein become a single entry with the most common DNA and genes. This sample comprises about 1,500,000 distinct CDR3 sequences, roughly 27% of them detected only once. The top ten constitute less than 9.5% of the sample. The sequenced sample was blood. These receptors all stem from a woman aged 30 to 39 in good health.

V and J are TRBV5-1 and TRBJ2-3; TRBD1 or TRBD2 may be the D gene (6 bases each). The CDR3 has 13 residues. Germline V gene sequence: CDR1 SGHRS, CDR2 YFSETQ. V was pared by 4 bases and J by 6 bases, with 12 bases between. CDR3 bases: TGCGCCAGCAGCCCAAAGGGGGGTGATACGCAGTATTTT. The encoded protein is CASSPKGGDTQYF.

The rearrangement links TRBV9 to TRBJ2-3; maybe TRBD1 (5 bases). V was cut by 3 bases and J by 2 bases, with 13 bases left in between. Germline CDR1 and CDR2: SGDLS and YYNGEE. This CDR3 is 15 amino acids long. The DNA of the CDR3 is TGTGCCAGCAGCGGACCTGACAGCTACACAGATACGCAGTATTTT. It translates to CASSGPDSYTDTQYF.

This clonotype was picked up many times. This rearrangement joins TRBV5-6 to TRBJ2-1; 8 bases align to TRBD1. The V gene's germline CDR1 is SGHDT and CDR2 YYEEEE. The CDR3 is 17 residues long. Trimming removed 3 bases from V and 2 bases from J; junction bases left unmatched: 10. The CDR3 sequence is CASSSVSGQVTYNEQFF. The CDR3 DNA reads TGTGCCAGCAGCTCGGTCTCGGGACAGGTTACCTACAATGAGCAGTTCTTC.

Points on this clonotype: A read error is possible here, since a much larger clone lies one base away. The chain employs TRBV5-1 and TRBJ2-1; 9 positions agree with TRBD1. Germline assignment: CDR1 SGHRS and CDR2 YFSETQ. This CDR3 has 16 residues. Trimming took 0 bases from V and 11 from J; bases not matched to a gene: 12. CDR3 DNA: TGCGCCAGCAGCTTGGTAGGGGACAGGGAATCGGATAAGCAGTTCTTC. It is translated as CASSLVGDRESDKQFF.

As DNA, the CDR3 is TGTGCCAGCACTCCAGGGAGACAAGAGACCCAGTACTTC. It translates to CASTPGRQETQYF. The chain uses TRBV2 and TRBJ2-5; D possibly uses TRBD1 or TRBD2 (5 bases each). The CDR3 loop spans 13 amino acids. V was trimmed by 7 bases and J by 2 bases, leaving 11 bases between them. Germline CDR1 and CDR2: SNHLY and FYNNEI.